The entry below describes one TCR beta chain. This sample is drawn from a study of TIL therapy for anti-PD-1-resistant metastatic lung cancer. Study background: Median tumor PD-L1 proportion score was approximately 5.7%.

The immunoSEQ assay was v3. The repertoire was sequenced with immunoSEQ multiplex PCR; TCRdb's copy has only in-frame clones and lacks some. The sample holds 7,000 or so clones, about 63% seen once. Time point reported: pre-treatment sample, taken before nivolumab and TIL therapy. Tumor tissue came from excised metastases, mostly pleural nodules or supraclavicular lymph nodes. Germline V gene sequence: CDR1 MNHEY, CDR2 SVGEGT. V dropped 4 bases and J dropped 8 bases, with 17 bases sitting between them. The length of the CDR3 is 14 residues. The receptor was isolated from a person aged 25-85 years with non-small cell lung cancer. The sequencing here drew on tumor tissue, taken at baseline. The chain links TRBV6-2 or TRBV6-3 to TRBJ1-1; weak D call: TRBD1 (5 bases). CDR3 in DNA: TGTGCCAGCAGTTTTTGGACCGGAGGGGCGGAAGCTTTCTTT. It encodes CASSFWTGGAEAFF.